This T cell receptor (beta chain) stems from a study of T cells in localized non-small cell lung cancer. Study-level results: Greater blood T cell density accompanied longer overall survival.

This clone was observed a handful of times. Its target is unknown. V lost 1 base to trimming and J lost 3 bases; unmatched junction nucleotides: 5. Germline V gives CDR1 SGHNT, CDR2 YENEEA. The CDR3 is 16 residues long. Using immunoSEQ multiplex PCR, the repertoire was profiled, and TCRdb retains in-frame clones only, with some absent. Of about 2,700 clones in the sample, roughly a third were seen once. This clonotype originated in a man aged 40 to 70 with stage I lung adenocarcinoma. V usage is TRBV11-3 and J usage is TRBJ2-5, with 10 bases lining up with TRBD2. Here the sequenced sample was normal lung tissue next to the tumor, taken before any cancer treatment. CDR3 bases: TGTGCCAGCAGCTTAGGTAGCACTAGCGGGAAAGAGACCCAGTACTTC. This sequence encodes CASSLGSTSGKETQYF.